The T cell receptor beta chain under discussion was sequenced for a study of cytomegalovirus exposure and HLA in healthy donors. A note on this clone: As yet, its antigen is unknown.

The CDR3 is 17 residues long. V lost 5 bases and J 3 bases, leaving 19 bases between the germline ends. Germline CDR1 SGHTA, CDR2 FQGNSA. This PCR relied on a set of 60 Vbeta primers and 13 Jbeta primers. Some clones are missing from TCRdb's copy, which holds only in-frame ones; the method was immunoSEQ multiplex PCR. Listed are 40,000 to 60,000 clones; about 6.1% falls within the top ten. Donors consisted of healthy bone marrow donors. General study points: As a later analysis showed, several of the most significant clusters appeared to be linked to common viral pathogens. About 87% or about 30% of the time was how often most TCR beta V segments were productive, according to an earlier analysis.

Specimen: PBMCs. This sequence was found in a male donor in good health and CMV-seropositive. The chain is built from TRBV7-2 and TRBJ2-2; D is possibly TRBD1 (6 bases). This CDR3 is CASSPRTGTHYTGELFF. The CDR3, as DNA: TGTGCCAGCAGCCCACGAACCGGGACACATTACACCGGGGAGCTGTTTTTT.